This is a list of T cell receptor beta chains from one sample in a study of T cell responses to AZD1222 COVID-19 vaccine. Libraries were prepared by immunoSEQ multiplex PCR; TCRdb keeps only in-frame clonotypes and omits some of them. The sample records some 180,000 clones, approximately 90% being singletons. Sequenced here: peripheral blood, sampled on day 0 of AZD1222 vaccination. These TCRs come from an adult in good health. The CDR3 runs from the conserved cysteine through the conserved F or W. D genes are given only for firm matches. Clone size is stated in some rows and not others, as once, few, many or a class when expanded.

J,D,size,length,V,DNA,CDR3
TRBJ2-5,.,.,14,TRBV7-2,TGTGCCAGCAGCCTAGACAGGATCCAAGAGACCCAGTACTTC,CASSLDRIQETQYF
TRBJ1-5,TRBD1,once,20,TRBV6-2/TRBV6-3,TGTGCCAGCAGTTACTTACGGGGGACAGTTGGGGTAGCTAGCAATCAGCCCCAGCATTTT,CASSYLRGTVGVASNQPQHF
TRBJ2-3,.,.,16,TRBV7-8,TGTGCCAGCAGCTCTCGGGCCCCTTCGGAGGAAGATACGCAGTATTTT,CASSSRAPSEEDTQYF
TRBJ1-5,TRBD1,once,16,TRBV5-1,TGCGCCAGCAGCTTGGGGGGACAGGACCCCAGTAAGCCCCAGCATTTT,CASSLGGQDPSKPQHF
TRBJ1-1,.,.,13,TRBV6-5,TGTGCCAGCAGTTACGTCGGGGGCACTGAAGCTTTCTTT,CASSYVGGTEAFF
TRBJ2-5,.,.,13,TRBV5-1,TGCGCCAGCTATGACAGCCTCCAAGAGACCCAGTACTTC,CASYDSLQETQYF
TRBJ1-2,TRBD1,.,13,TRBV6-2/TRBV6-3,TGTGCCAGCAGTCTCCTACAGGGGAGTGGCTACACCTTC,CASSLLQGSGYTF
TRBJ2-1,TRBD1,.,14,TRBV6-2/TRBV6-3,TGTGCCAGCAGTCCCAGGGGGTCCTACAATGAGCAGTTCTTC,CASSPRGSYNEQFF
TRBJ1-5,.,.,14,TRBV2,TGTGCCAGCAGGGAACAGGGAGGGATTCAGCCCCAGCATTTT,CASREQGGIQPQHF
TRBJ2-3,.,.,12,TRBV3-1/TRBV3-2,TGTGCCAGCAGCCAAGATACAGATACGCAGTATTTT,CASSQDTDTQYF
TRBJ2-1,TRBD1,.,16,TRBV28,TGTGCCAGCAGTCGTCGGACAGGGGGTTACTACAATGAGCAGTTCTTC,CASSRRTGGYYNEQFF
TRBJ1-5,.,few,16,TRBV28,TGTGCCAGCAGTCAAGCCCCTGGGGGAGGCAATCAGCCCCAGCATTTT,CASSQAPGGGNQPQHF
TRBJ1-2,TRBD1,.,12,TRBV30,TGTGCCTGGAGTGAGAGGGGGCATGGCTACACCTTC,CAWSERGHGYTF
TRBJ2-2,.,.,15,TRBV9,TGTGCCAGCAGCGTAGGTGGCAGCAACACCGGGGAGCTGTTTTTT,CASSVGGSNTGELFF
TRBJ2-2,.,.,15,TRBV9,TGTGCCAGCAGCGTAGGCGTGACCCACACCGGGGAGCTGTTTTTT,CASSVGVTHTGELFF
TRBJ1-2,.,few,13,TRBV2,TGTGCCAGCATCCGCAGCGATTACTATGGCTACACCTTC,CASIRSDYYGYTF
TRBJ2-5,.,.,17,TRBV11-3,TGTGCCAGCAGCTTAGAGGCCACGGCAGGGGCGATAGAGACCCAGTACTTC,CASSLEATAGAIETQYF
TRBJ1-1,.,.,13,TRBV19,TGTGCCAGTAGTTTCGGGACGGGCACTGAAGCTTTCTTT,CASSFGTGTEAFF
TRBJ2-1,TRBD1,.,14,TRBV6-5,TGTGCCAGCAGAACGGGACAGTACATCGATGAGCAGTTCTTC,CASRTGQYIDEQFF
TRBJ2-1,TRBD2,.,14,TRBV19,TGTGCCAGTAGACCGGGACTATACTTCAATGAGCAGTTCTTC,CASRPGLYFNEQFF
TRBJ2-7,TRBD1,.,13,TRBV4-1,TGCGCCAGCAGCCACAGACAGGGCTACGAGCAGTACTTC,CASSHRQGYEQYF
TRBJ1-5,.,.,13,TRBV12-3/TRBV12-4,TGTGCCAGCAGTTTGGACCATAAGCAGCCCCAGCATTTT,CASSLDHKQPQHF